Shown below are 17 T cell receptor beta chains from a single sample sequenced in a study of blood T cells in healthy people across ages (dated by TCRdb to between 2015 and 2017). The method behind the library was 5' RACE. The sequencing machine was an Illumina HiSeq 2500. A second PCR of roughly 7 to 11 cycles was performed with a sample-barcoded 5' primer and a J-beta primer mix. The raw public data were reprocessed by TCRdb itself: fastp quality trimming at Q25, MiXCR clonotype calling, in-frame beta chains only. Identical CDR3 proteins give one entry, which carries the most common genes and DNA. In this sample the table shows about 1 million distinct CDR3 sequences, 40% to 50% of which occur a single time. 18% of the sample is in the top ten clones. What was sequenced was blood. Source of these receptors: a woman aged 60-75 years in good health.

The V call is TRBV27, the J call TRBJ2-7, with 7 nucleotides matching TRBD1. Germline lookup yields CDR1 MNHEY and CDR2 SMNVEV (reference sequence). The CDR3 runs to 14 residues. The V and J ends lost 3 bases and 7 bases, in that order; junction bases with no gene match: 9. CDR3 amino acids: CASSFSGQATEQYF. CDR3 bases: TGTGCCAGCAGTTTCTCCGGACAGGCTACGGAGCAGTACTTC.

This clonotype has more than one count but fewer than ten. The chain is built from TRBV5-6 and TRBJ2-1; 9 bases are shared with TRBD2. With 5 bases clipped from V and 5 bases from J, the junction kept 8 bases outside the gene matches. The CDR3 extends over 15 amino acids. CDR1 is SGHDT, CDR2 YYEEEE, per germline. The CDR3: CASSYTSGSNNEQFF. CDR3 nucleotides: TGTGCCAGCAGTTATACTAGCGGGTCCAACAATGAGCAGTTCTTC.

The chain carries TRBV12-3 or TRBV12-4 and TRBJ2-3; 13 bases fit TRBD2. This CDR3 comprises 17 residues. The V segment lost 5 bases and the J segment 4 bases; nucleotides outside the gene matches: 9. Here the CDR3 DNA reads TGTGCCAGCAGTCCCTCGGGACTAGCGGGGACGGCAGATACGCAGTATTTT. Amino acid sequence: CASSPSGLAGTADTQYF.

Notes on this clonotype: A much more abundant neighbour one base away suggests this may be a read error. The chain carries TRBV24-1 and TRBJ2-1, with 9 bases that match TRBD2. Germline V gene lookup returns CDR1 KGHDR and CDR2 SFDVKD. CDR3 length equals 16 residues. Trimming cost V 1 base and J 8 bases; bases outside gene matches: 8. The CDR3 DNA is TGTGCCACCAGTGATTTAGGGACTAGCCATAAGTATGAGCAGTTCTTC. Translation gives CATSDLGTSHKYEQFF.

The gene calls are TRBV9 and TRBJ2-3; a possible D gene is TRBD1 (5 bases). V was pared by 7 bases and J by 6 bases, with 15 bases between. The CDR3 contains 13 residues. The germline CDR1 and CDR2 sequences are SGDLS and YYNGEE. The CDR3 nucleotides are TGTGCCAGCGACACCCAGGGCTCCGATACGCAGTATTTT. As protein: CASDTQGSDTQYF.

CDR3 nucleotide sequence: TGTGCCAGCAGCTTCGTCGCGAGAGGGAGGGCTGGCACAGATACGCAGTATTTT. Encoded protein: CASSFVARGRAGTDTQYF. The rearrangement uses TRBV11-2 and TRBJ2-3; 7 bases match TRBD2. The germline V gene encodes CDR1 SGHAT and CDR2 FQNNGV. With V trimmed by 3 bases and J by 1 base, 13 bases remained unmatched. The CDR3 is made up of 18 amino acids.

This clonotype showed up just a few times. Here the CDR3 reads CASSCPEREETEQYF. DNA of the CDR3: TGTGCCAGCAGCTGTCCCGAGCGGGAGGAGACCGAGCAGTACTTC. J is TRBJ2-7 and V is TRBV11-2; 9 positions match TRBD2. V shed 4 bases, J shed 6 bases, and the junction held 10 bases outside the gene matches. The germline gives CDR1 SGHAT, CDR2 FQNNGV. The CDR3 runs 15 residues.

J is TRBJ1-2 and V is TRBV20-1; 7 bases map to TRBD1. The CDR3 covers 15 residues. CDR1 is DFQATT and CDR2 is SNEGSKA in the germline V gene (reference sequence). Trimming removed 0 bases from V and 4 bases from J; junction bases left unmatched: 8. Here the CDR3 reads CSARDTGDFLYGYTF. Here the CDR3 DNA reads TGCAGTGCTAGAGATACAGGGGATTTTCTCTATGGCTACACCTTC.

This chain connects TRBV11-2 to TRBJ1-5; 8 bases line up with TRBD1. The germline V gene encodes CDR1 SGHAT and CDR2 FQNNGV. CDR3 size: 14 residues. V shed 4 bases and J 5 bases; nucleotides not matched to a gene: 4. CDR3 sequence (DNA): TGTGCCAGCAGCTCGACAGGGGTCGATCAGCCCCAGCATTTT. Its translation is CASSSTGVDQPQHF.

The chain employs TRBV27 and TRBJ2-1, with D uncertain. V lost 9 bases to trimming and J lost 0 bases, with 24 bases between them. This CDR3 is built from 18 residues. Germline lookup yields CDR1 MNHEY and CDR2 SMNVEV (reference sequence). CDR3 residues: CARRKPLWAPSSYNEQFF. The CDR3 nucleotides read TGTGCCAGAAGGAAACCACTCTGGGCACCGAGCTCCTACAATGAGCAGTTCTTC.

The chain uses TRBV3-1 and TRBJ2-2, with D maybe TRBD2 (5 bases). Germline-derived CDR1 and CDR2 are LGHDT and YNNKEL (reference sequence). This CDR3 is built from 17 residues. Trimming cost V 2 bases and J 4 bases, with 17 bases left between them. CDR3 residues: CASSQQGSSRFTGELFF. CDR3 bases: TGTGCCAGCAGCCAACAAGGGTCTAGCAGGTTCACCGGGGAGCTGTTTTTT.

This chain uses TRBV20-1 with TRBJ2-1; the D gene is possibly TRBD2 (6 bases). In germline, CDR1 is DFQATT, CDR2 SNEGSKA (reference sequence). This CDR3 contains 16 residues. V lost 1 base and J lost 2, with 15 bases in between. In DNA, the CDR3 is TGCAGTGCTAGAGTCGCGGGGAGGAGGGCCTACAATGAGCAGTTCTTC. As protein: CSARVAGRRAYNEQFF.

The CDR3 sequence is CSARLAGVHEQYF. The CDR3 nucleotides are TGCAGTGCTAGATTAGCGGGAGTTCACGAGCAGTACTTC. V is TRBV20-1 and J is TRBJ2-7, with TRBD2 identical over 9 bases. J lost 5 bases, V lost 2 bases, and 4 bases had no gene match. Germline lookup yields CDR1 DFQATT and CDR2 SNEGSKA (reference sequence). The length of the CDR3 is 13 residues.

This sequence joins TRBV20-1 and TRBJ2-4, with D hard to call. Trimming cost V 1 base and J 1 base, with 11 bases left between them. Germline lookup yields CDR1 DFQATT and CDR2 SNEGSKA (reference sequence). This CDR3 region has 15 residues. Written as DNA, the CDR3 is TGCAGTGCTAGAGGGGTTGGGTCGGCCAAAAACATTCAGTACTTC. Amino acid sequence: CSARGVGSAKNIQYF.

Notes on this clonotype: This may stem from a read error, because a much larger clone lies one nucleotide away. This chain connects TRBV27 to TRBJ2-7, with TRBD2 as a possible D gene (7 bases). V dropped 5 bases and J dropped 12 bases, with 17 bases sitting between them. Germline-derived CDR1 and CDR2 are MNHEY and SMNVEV (reference sequence). The CDR3 extends over 12 amino acids. CDR3 coding DNA: TGTGCCAGCAGTAGGGGGGGGGAGCGGCTGTACTTC. Translating it yields CASSRGGERLYF.

This clonotype has more than one count but fewer than ten. The gene calls are TRBV21-1 and TRBJ2-7; the table names TRBD2, a call not compared with the DNA. TRBV21-1 is tagged as a pseudogene. The CDR3 is made up of 15 amino acids. DNA for the CDR3: TGTGCCAGCAGCCCAAGGACCGCTAGCTCCTACGAGCAGTACTTC. Translated: CASSPRTASSYEQYF.

About this clonotype: Germline is not matched at one junction end, which may reflect a read error. V is TRBV29-1 and J is TRBJ2-3; D may be TRBD1 (5 bases). Per the germline V gene, CDR1 is SQVTM and CDR2 is ANQGSEA. CDR3 length equals 13 residues. CDR3 DNA: TGCAGCGTGGGGCCAGATGGCACAGATGCGCAGTATTTT. This sequence encodes CSVGPDGTDAQYF.